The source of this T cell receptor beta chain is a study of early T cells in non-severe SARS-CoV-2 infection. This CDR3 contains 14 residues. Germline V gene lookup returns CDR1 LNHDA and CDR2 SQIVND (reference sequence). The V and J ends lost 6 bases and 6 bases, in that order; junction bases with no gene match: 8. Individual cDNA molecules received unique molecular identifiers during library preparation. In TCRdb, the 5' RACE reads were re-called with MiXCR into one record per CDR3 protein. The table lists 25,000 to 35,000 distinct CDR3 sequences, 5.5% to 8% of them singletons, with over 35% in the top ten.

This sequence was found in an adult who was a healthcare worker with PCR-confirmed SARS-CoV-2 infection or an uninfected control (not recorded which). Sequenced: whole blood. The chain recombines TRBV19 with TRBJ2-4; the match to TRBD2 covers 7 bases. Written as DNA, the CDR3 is TGTGCCAGTAGAAGGGAGGGAGCCGGAAACATTCAGTACTTC. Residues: CASRREGAGNIQYF.